This T cell receptor beta chain came from a study of control samples from healthy donors and cancer patients. Profiling relied on immunoSEQ multiplex PCR, and the TCRdb table lists in-frame clones only, not all of them. The table lists over 120,000 clones, about 95% of them singletons, with over 12% in the top ten. With 2 bases clipped from V and 6 bases from J, the junction kept 9 bases outside the gene matches. Germline V gene lookup returns CDR1 MGHRA and CDR2 YSYEKL. The length of the CDR3 is 16 residues. This TCR was recovered from a man aged 55 to 70 with colorectal cancer. The V call is TRBV4-1, the J call TRBJ2-3, with TRBD2 matching over 9 bases. Sequenced input: PBMCs. CDR3 loop: CASSQTRGGAGDTQYF. The CDR3 DNA is TGCGCCAGCAGCCAAACTCGCGGGGGGGCGGGGGATACGCAGTATTTT.